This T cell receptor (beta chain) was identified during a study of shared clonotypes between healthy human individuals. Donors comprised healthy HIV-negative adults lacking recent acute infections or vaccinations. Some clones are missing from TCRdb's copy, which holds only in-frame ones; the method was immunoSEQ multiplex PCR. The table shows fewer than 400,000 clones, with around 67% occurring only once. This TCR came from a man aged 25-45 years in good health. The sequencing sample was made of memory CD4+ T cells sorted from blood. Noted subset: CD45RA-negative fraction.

The CDR3 coding sequence is TGTGCCAGCAGCTTCTATAGCGGCAGCTTTTTCCGAGGAAACACCATATATTTT. Translating gives CASSFYSGSFFRGNTIYF. The chain carries TRBV7-9 and TRBJ1-3; D is unclear. Germline CDR1 and CDR2: SEHNR and FQNEAQ (reference sequence). CDR3 length: 18 residues. Between the trimmed V and J ends, which lost 3 bases and 4 bases, there was a span of 22 bases.